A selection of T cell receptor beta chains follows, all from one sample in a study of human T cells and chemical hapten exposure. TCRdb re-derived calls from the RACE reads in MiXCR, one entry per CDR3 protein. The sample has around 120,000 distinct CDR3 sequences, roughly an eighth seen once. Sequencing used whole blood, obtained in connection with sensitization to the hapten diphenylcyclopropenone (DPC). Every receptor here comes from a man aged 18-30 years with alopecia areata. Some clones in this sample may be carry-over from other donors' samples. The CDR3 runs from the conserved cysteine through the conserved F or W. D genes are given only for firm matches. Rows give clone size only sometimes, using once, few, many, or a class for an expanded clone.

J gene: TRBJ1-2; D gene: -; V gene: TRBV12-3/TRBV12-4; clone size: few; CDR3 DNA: TGTGCCAGCAGTTTGTCGGGGGAGAAATGGTATGGCTACACCTTC; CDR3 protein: CASSLSGEKWYGYTF
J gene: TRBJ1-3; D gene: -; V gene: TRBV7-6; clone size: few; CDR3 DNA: TGTGCCAGCAGCTTCCCACAGGGCTACTCTGGAAACACCATATATTTT; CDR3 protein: CASSFPQGYSGNTIYF
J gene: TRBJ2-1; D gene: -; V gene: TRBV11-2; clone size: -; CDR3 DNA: TGTGCCAGCAGCTTATTACCAGGGGAGAACTATGAGCAGTTCTTC; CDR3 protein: CASSLLPGENYEQFF
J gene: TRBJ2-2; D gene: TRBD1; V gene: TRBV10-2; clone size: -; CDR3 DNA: TGCGCCAGCATTGACAGGGGCGGCACCGGGGAGCTGTTTTTT; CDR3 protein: CASIDRGGTGELFF
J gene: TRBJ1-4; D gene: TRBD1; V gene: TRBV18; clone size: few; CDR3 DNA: TGTGCCAGCTCACCAAGGACAGGAGAGAATGAAAAACTGTTTTTT; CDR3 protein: CASSPRTGENEKLFF
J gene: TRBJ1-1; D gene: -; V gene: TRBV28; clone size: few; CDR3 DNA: TGTGCCAGCAGTTTGACAGATACGAACACTGAAGCTTTCTTT; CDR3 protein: CASSLTDTNTEAFF
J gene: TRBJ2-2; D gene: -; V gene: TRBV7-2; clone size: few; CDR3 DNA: TGTGCCAGCAGCTTCCACGACGAGACCGGGGAGCTGTTTTTT; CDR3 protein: CASSFHDETGELFF
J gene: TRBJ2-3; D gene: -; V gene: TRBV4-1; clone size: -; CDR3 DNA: TGCGCCAGCAGCCAAGTGGGGGTTAGCACAGATACGCAGTATTTT; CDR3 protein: CASSQVGVSTDTQYF
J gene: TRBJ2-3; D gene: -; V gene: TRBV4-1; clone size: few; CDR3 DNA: TGCGCCAGCAGCCACCGCTTAACCGGTAGGCTTTATAGCACAGATACGCAGTATTTT; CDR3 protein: CASSHRLTGRLYSTDTQYF
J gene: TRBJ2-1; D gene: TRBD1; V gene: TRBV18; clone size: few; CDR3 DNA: TGTGCCAGCTCACCAGGATCCGGGACAGGGTTACCCAATGAGCAGTTCTTC; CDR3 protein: CASSPGSGTGLPNEQFF
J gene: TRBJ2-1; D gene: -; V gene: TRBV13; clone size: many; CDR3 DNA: TGTGCCAGCAGTCGGGGATTTAGCTCCTACAATGAGCAGTTCTTC; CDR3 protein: CASSRGFSSYNEQFF
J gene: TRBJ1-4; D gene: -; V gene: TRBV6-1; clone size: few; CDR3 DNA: TGTGCCAGCAGTGTCCGGGGCCCCCTTCAATCCGCGGACAATGAAAAACTGTTTTTT; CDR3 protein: CASSVRGPLQSADNEKLFF
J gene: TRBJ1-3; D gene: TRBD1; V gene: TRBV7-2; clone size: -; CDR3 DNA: TGTGCCAGCAGCTTAGGGCCGGGACAGGCAGGAAACACCATATATTTT; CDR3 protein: CASSLGPGQAGNTIYF
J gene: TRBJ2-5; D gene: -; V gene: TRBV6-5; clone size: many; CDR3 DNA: TGTGCCAGCAGTGCCAACAGGGTGGAGGAGGAGACCCAGTACTTC; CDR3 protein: CASSANRVEEETQYF
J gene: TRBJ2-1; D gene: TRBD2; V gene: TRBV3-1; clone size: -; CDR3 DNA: TGTGCCAGCAGCCGCGGCTCTGGCGGGGGGGTATTTCGCAATGAGCAGTTCTTC; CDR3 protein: CASSRGSGGGVFRNEQFF
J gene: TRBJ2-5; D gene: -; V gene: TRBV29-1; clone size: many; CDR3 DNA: TGCAGCGCTACCGGGACGGGGGAGACCCAGTACTTC; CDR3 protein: CSATGTGETQYF
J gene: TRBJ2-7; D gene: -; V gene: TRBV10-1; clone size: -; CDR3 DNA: TGCGCCAGCAGTGCCCAGTACGAGCAGTACTTC; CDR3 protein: CASSAQYEQYF
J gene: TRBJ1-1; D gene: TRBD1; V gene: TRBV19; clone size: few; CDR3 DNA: TGTGCCAGTAGTATAGAGATATGGACAGGGAGAACAACTGAAGCTTTCTTT; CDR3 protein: CASSIEIWTGRTTEAFF
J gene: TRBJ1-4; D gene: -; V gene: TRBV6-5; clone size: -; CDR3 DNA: TGTGCCAGCAGCTATACCCGGGATCCTAATGAAAAACTGTTTTTT; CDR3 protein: CASSYTRDPNEKLFF
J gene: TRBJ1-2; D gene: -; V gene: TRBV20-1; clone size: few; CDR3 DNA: TGCAGTGCTAGCAAAGGGAAGAGGAATGGCTACACCTTC; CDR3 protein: CSASKGKRNGYTF
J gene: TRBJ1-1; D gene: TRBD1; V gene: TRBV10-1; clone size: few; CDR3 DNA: TGCGCCAGCAGTGAGTCGAGGGGGACAGGGGTCACTGAAGCTTTCTTT; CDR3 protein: CASSESRGTGVTEAFF
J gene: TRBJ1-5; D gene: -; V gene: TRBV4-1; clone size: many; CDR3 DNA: TGCGCCAGCAGCCAGGGTTCGGGCAATCAGCCCCAGCATTTT; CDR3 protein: CASSQGSGNQPQHF
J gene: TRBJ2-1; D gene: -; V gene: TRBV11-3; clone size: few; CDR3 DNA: TGTGCCAGCAGCTTCAAAGGCGGAAATTACAATGAGCAGTTCTTC; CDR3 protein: CASSFKGGNYNEQFF
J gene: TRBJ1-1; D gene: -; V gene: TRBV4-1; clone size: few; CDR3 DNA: TGCGCCAGCAGCCACCCCACAAGGTACCCCACTGAAGCTTTCTTT; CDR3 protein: CASSHPTRYPTEAFF
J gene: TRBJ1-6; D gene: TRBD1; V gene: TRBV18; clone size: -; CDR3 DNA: TGTGCCAGCTCACCTCTCAGCCCCAGGGGGCGGAGGGATTCACCCCTCCACTTT; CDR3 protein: CASSPLSPRGRRDSPLHF
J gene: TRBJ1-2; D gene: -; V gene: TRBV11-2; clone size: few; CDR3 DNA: TGTGCCAGCACCCTTCTAGACCCTTATGGCTACACCTTC; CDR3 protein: CASTLLDPYGYTF
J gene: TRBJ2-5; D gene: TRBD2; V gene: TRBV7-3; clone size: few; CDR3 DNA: TGTGCCAGCAGCCGGGACTATTTAGAGACCCAGTACTTC; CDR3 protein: CASSRDYLETQYF
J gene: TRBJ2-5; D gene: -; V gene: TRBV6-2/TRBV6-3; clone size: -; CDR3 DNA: TGTGCCAGCAGTTATGTTGACCAAGAGACCCAGTACTTC; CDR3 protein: CASSYVDQETQYF
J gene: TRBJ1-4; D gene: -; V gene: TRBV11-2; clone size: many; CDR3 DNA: TGTGCCAGCAGCGGATGGTCGGGGGCAACTAATGAAAAACTGTTTTTT; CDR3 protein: CASSGWSGATNEKLFF
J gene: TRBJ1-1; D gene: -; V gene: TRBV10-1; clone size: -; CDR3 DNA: TGCGCCAGCAGTGAGATCCCGGATACTGAAGCTTTCTTT; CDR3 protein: CASSEIPDTEAFF
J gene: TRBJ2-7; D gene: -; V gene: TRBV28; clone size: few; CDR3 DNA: TGTGCCAGCAGTTTACAGAGCTCCTACGAGCAGTACTTC; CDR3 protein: CASSLQSSYEQYF
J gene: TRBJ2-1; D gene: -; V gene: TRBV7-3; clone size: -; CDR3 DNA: TGTGCCAGCAGCCCAGTGAGCGGACCGCGGCATGAGCAGTTCTTC; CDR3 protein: CASSPVSGPRHEQFF
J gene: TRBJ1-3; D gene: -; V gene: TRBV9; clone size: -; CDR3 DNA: TGTGCCAGCAAGCCGGAACACTCTGGAAACACCATATATTTT; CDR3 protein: CASKPEHSGNTIYF
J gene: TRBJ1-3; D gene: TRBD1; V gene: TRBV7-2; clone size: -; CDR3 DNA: TGTGCCAGCAGCGCAGGGGGACGGCAGCTTGGAAACACCATATATTTT; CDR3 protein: CASSAGGRQLGNTIYF
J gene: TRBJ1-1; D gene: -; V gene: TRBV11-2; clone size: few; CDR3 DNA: TGTGCCAGCAGCTTAGACAGGTTGAACACTGAAGCTTTCTTT; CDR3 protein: CASSLDRLNTEAFF
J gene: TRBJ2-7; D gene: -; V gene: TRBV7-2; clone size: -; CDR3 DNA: TGTGCCAGCAGCTTAGCGGACGGAAGCTCCTACGAGCAGTACTTC; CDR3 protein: CASSLADGSSYEQYF
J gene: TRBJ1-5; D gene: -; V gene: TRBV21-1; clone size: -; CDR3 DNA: TGTGCCATCCCAAATCAGCCCCAGCATTTT; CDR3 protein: CAIPNQPQHF
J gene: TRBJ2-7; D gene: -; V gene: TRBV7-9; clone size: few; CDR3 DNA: TGTGCCAGCAGCTTAGAGCTAAGCTCCTACGAGCAGTACTTC; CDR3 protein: CASSLELSSYEQYF
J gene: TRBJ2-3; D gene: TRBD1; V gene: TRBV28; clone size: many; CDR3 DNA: TGTGCCAGCAGGGAGACAGGGGGCCAAGATACGCAGTATTTT; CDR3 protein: CASRETGGQDTQYF
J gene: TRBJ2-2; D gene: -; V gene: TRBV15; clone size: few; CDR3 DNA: TGTGCCACCGCGGTTGGGGAGACCGGGGAGCTGTTTTTT; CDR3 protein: CATAVGETGELFF
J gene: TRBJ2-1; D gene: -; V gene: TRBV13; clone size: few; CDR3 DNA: TGTGCCAGCAGCTTAGGTAGGGGTGTTGACAATGAGCAGTTCTTC; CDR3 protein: CASSLGRGVDNEQFF
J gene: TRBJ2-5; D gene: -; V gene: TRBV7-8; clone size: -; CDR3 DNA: TGTGCCAGCCGCTTCGGCCGCGAAGAGACCCAGTACTTC; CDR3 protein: CASRFGREETQYF